The 12 T cell receptor beta chains given below trace back to one sample, sequenced in a study of blood T cells in healthy people across ages. A sample-barcoded 5' primer and a J-beta primer mix were used in a second PCR of about 6 to 12 cycles. TCRdb re-called the 5' RACE reads through MiXCR, storing one row per CDR3 protein. The table records 1,500,000 or so distinct CDR3 sequences, about 45% of them present only once. The specimen sequenced was blood. These receptors were collected from a woman between 18 and 30 years old in good health.

V and J are TRBV10-3 and TRBJ2-1; the D is unclear. Germline V gene lookup returns CDR1 ENHRY and CDR2 SYGVKD. V lost 2 bases and J 6 bases, leaving 8 bases between the germline ends. CDR3 size: 13 residues. CDR3 nucleotide sequence: TGTGCCATCAGTGAGGGGCAGACCAATGAGCAGTTCTTC. This gives the protein CAISEGQTNEQFF.

This clonotype has more than one count but fewer than ten. This chain uses TRBV4-3 with TRBJ2-1, with D perhaps TRBD1 (5 bases). V lost 4 bases and J lost 0, with 10 bases in between. Per the germline V gene, CDR1 is LGHNA and CDR2 is YSLEER. CDR3 length: 15 amino acids. CDR3 sequence reads: CASSRETASYNEQFF. CDR3 DNA: TGCGCCAGCAGCCGTGAGACAGCCTCCTACAATGAGCAGTTCTTC.

On this clonotype: Since a much larger clone is just one base distant, this may be a read error. The J gene is TRBJ2-1, the V gene TRBV10-3, with D possibly matching TRBD1 (7 bases). CDR3 length: 15 amino acids. With 4 bases removed from V and 10 bases from J, the gap between germline ends came to 20 bases. Germline CDR1 is ENHRY and CDR2 is SYGVKD. In DNA form, the CDR3 reads TGTGCCATCAGTGCCAATCCTCCAGGGGGAGGCGAGCAGTTCTTC. It encodes CAISANPPGGGEQFF.

This clonotype showed up just a few times. The chain carries TRBV13 and TRBJ2-5, with a tentative D call TRBD2 (7 bases). CDR1 and CDR2 from the germline V gene are PRHDT and FYEKMQ (reference sequence). The V end was cut by 4 bases, the J end by 3 bases, with 15 bases between. This CDR3 spans 15 amino acids. CDR3 in amino acids: CASSWGGLREETQYF. Here the CDR3 DNA reads TGTGCCAGCAGCTGGGGGGGGCTTCGAGAAGAGACCCAGTACTTC. The full variable domain, completed using reference TRBV13 and TRBJ2-5, is AAGVIQSPRHLIKEKRETATLKCYPIPRHDTVYWYQQGPGQDPQFLISFYEKMQSDKGSIPDRFSAQQFSDYHSELNMSSLELGDSALYFCASSWGGLREETQYFGPGTRLLVL.

CDR3 coding DNA: TGTGCCAGCTTCGAGCCGGGGACAACCAACGAGCAGTACTTC. This sequence encodes CASFEPGTTNEQYF. J is TRBJ2-5 and V is TRBV11-2; D is perhaps TRBD1 (6 bases). The tail of the sequence fits TRBJ2-7 better, so the J call may be wrong. The germline V gene encodes CDR1 SGHAT and CDR2 FQNNGV. The CDR3 has 14 residues.

The rearrangement joins TRBV28 to TRBJ1-4, with TRBD1 matching over 7 bases. With V trimmed by 7 bases and J by 3 bases, 5 bases remained unmatched. Looked up from germline, CDR1 is MDHEN and CDR2 is SYDVKM. This CDR3 has 14 residues. The CDR3 reads CASNRQGSNEKLFF. DNA of the CDR3: TGTGCCAGCAACAGACAGGGATCTAATGAAAAACTGTTTTTT.

A note on this clonotype: This may be a read error, as it is one base from a much larger clone. The CDR3 coding sequence is TGTGCCAGCAGTTACTCCGGAGACGTGGGGACCCAGTACTTC. Protein product: CASSYSGDVGTQYF. The V call is TRBV6-2 or TRBV6-3, the J call TRBJ2-7; D uncertain. The DNA end lines up better with TRBJ2-5; the J call may be wrong. This CDR3 has 14 amino acids. Germline V CDR1 and CDR2: MNHEY, SVGEGT.

The rearrangement joins TRBV20-1 to TRBJ2-5; perhaps D is TRBD1 or TRBD2 (7 bases each). The end of the DNA is better explained by TRBJ2-7, so the J call may be wrong. Germline V gene lookup returns CDR1 DFQATT and CDR2 SNEGSKA (reference sequence). The CDR3 spans 14 residues. As DNA, the CDR3 is TGCAGTGGAAGGGGGGGACAGTGGCCCTACGAGCAGTACTTC. This sequence encodes CSGRGGQWPYEQYF.

V and J are TRBV6-2 or TRBV6-3 and TRBJ1-2; the D gene is possibly TRBD1 (5 bases). V lost 2 bases and J lost 5, with 15 bases in between. This CDR3 contains 15 residues. CDR1 is MNHEY, CDR2 SVGEGT, per germline. The CDR3 DNA reads as TGTGCCAGCAGTTACACGCCCGGGACCGCATATGGCTACACCTTC. Its protein is CASSYTPGTAYGYTF.

Only a few counts were recorded for this clonotype. This sequence joins TRBV7-2 and TRBJ2-2; TRBD2 is a possible D gene (6 bases). CDR1 and CDR2 from the germline V gene are SGHTA and FQGNSA. Trimming removed 8 bases at V and 5 bases at J, with 15 bases between. The CDR3 totals 14 residues. The CDR3 sequence: CASGMAGRTGELFF. The DNA of the CDR3 is TGTGCCAGCGGAATGGCGGGAAGAACCGGGGAGCTGTTTTTT.

The chain links TRBV7-2 to TRBJ1-1; possibly TRBD1 for D (5 bases). V was pared by 5 bases and J by 4 bases, with 17 bases between. CDR3 length equals 15 residues. Germline V gives CDR1 SGHTA, CDR2 FQGNSA. Here the CDR3 DNA reads TGTGCCAGCAGCCGACCCGGGACCTCGGGCACTGAAGCTTTCTTT. Encoded protein: CASSRPGTSGTEAFF.

Comment on this clonotype: Since a much larger clone is just one base distant, this may be a read error. The genes are TRBV20-1 and TRBJ1-5, with 8 bases identical to TRBD1. After removal of 5 bases from V and 5 bases from J, the junction contained 11 bases not matched to a gene. The CDR3 loop spans 15 amino acids. Germline CDR1 reads DFQATT; CDR2 reads SNEGSKA (reference sequence). In DNA form, the CDR3 reads TGCAGTGCTCGCGTGCAGGGACAGGTCTATCAGCCCCAGCATTTT. Its translation is CSARVQGQVYQPQHF.